The clone carrying this TCR beta chain appeared many times. One entry per CDR3 protein results from TCRdb running MiXCR on the PCR reads. The sample lists roughly 100,000 distinct CDR3 sequences, more than 45% occurring once. The data are from a study of CDR3 diversity in severe acne. CDR1 and CDR2 from the germline V gene are MNHEY and SVGEGT. The CDR3 contains 14 residues. V was cut by 9 bases and J by 7 bases, with 18 bases left in between. Material: blood. The rearrangement joins TRBV6-2 or TRBV6-3 to TRBJ1-4; perhaps TRBD1 as D (5 bases). This sequence originates from a male donor with acne. Here the CDR3 reads CASTAGARTEKLFF. CDR3 DNA: TGTGCCAGTACCGCCGGGGCCCGGACTGAAAAACTGTTTTTT.